What follows are 19 T cell receptor beta chains derived from one specimen sequenced in a study of Ad26.COV2.S vaccination and SARS-CoV-2 variants. Clones were sequenced by immunoSEQ multiplex PCR, and TCRdb holds only the in-frame ones, with some missing. The table includes some 410,000 clones, around 92% detected once. Noted treatment: 15 to 20 received Ad26.COV2.S at low or high dose, single or two shots; five or six received placebo; per-sample allocation not given. Vaccine and placebo recipients were sampled on day 63 after the first injection. Specimen: peripheral blood, collected in a trial of Ad26.COV2.S vaccine versus placebo. The receptors were gathered from a person aged 18-60 years who received the Ad26.COV2.S COVID-19 vaccine or a placebo.

The chain is built from TRBV3-1 (or the pseudogene TRBV3-2) and TRBJ2-5; tentative D call: TRBD2 (6 bases). The CDR3 length is 17 residues. Trimming removed 4 bases from V and 4 bases from J, with 22 bases in between. The V gene's germline CDR1 is LGHDT and CDR2 YNNKEL (reference sequence). This CDR3 reads CASSLILGTPQGETQYF. The CDR3 bases are TGTGCCAGCAGCCTAATACTCGGGACTCCCCAGGGAGAGACCCAGTACTTC.

The chain carries TRBV19 and TRBJ1-5; TRBD1 might be the D (6 bases). Between the trimmed V and J ends, which lost 1 base and 2 bases, there was a span of 12 bases. Germline assignment: CDR1 LNHDA and CDR2 SQIVND (reference sequence). The CDR3 consists of 16 residues. This chain's CDR3 is CASSIVGGAGNQPQHF. DNA for the CDR3: TGTGCCAGTAGTATAGTGGGGGGGGCTGGCAATCAGCCCCAGCATTTT.

The chain is built from TRBV7-9 and TRBJ1-2; D ambiguous. The CDR3 covers 13 residues. Germline V lookup: CDR1 SEHNR, CDR2 FQNEAQ (reference sequence). Trimming shortened V by 1 base and J by 2 bases, and 5 bases separated the two germline ends. The CDR3 DNA follows: TGTGCCAGCAGCTTAGGGCAGAACTATGGCTACACCTTC. Its protein is CASSLGQNYGYTF.

This chain uses TRBV12-3 or TRBV12-4 with TRBJ2-5, with D uncertain. V gave up 6 bases and J gave up 0 bases, with 5 bases separating them. The CDR3 covers 12 residues. The CDR3 is CASRKYQETQYF. The CDR3 DNA is TGTGCCAGCAGAAAGTACCAAGAGACCCAGTACTTC.

V usage is TRBV2 and J usage is TRBJ1-6; 9 nucleotides align to TRBD1. The CDR3 spans 15 residues. Trimming at V came to 6 bases and at J to 2 bases, leaving 2 bases not matched to a gene. Germline assignment: CDR1 SNHLY and CDR2 FYNNEI. The CDR3 reads CASRDRGPYNSPLHF. DNA of the CDR3: TGTGCCAGCAGGGACAGGGGACCCTATAATTCACCCCTCCACTTT.

The chain uses TRBV7-9 and TRBJ2-7, with 7 nucleotides matching TRBD1. In germline, CDR1 is SEHNR, CDR2 FQNEAQ (reference sequence). Trimming took 5 bases from V and 0 from J; bases not matched to a gene: 4. The CDR3 has 14 residues. DNA of the CDR3: TGTGCCAGCAGCCCGGACAGGACCTCCTACGAGCAGTACTTC. Its protein product is CASSPDRTSYEQYF. Together with reference TRBV7-9 and TRBJ2-7, the CDR3 gives the full variable domain: DTGVSQNPRHKITKRGQNVTFRCDPISEHNRLYWYRQTLGQGPEFLTYFQNEAQLEKSRLLSDRFSAERPKGSFSTLEIQRTEQGDSAMYLCASSPDRTSYEQYFGPGTRLTVT.

V is TRBV11-2 and J is TRBJ2-3, with 8 bases lining up with TRBD1. V was clipped by 2 bases and J by 6 bases; unmatched bases: 4. The CDR3 is made up of 14 amino acids. Germline V lookup: CDR1 SGHAT, CDR2 FQNNGV. This CDR3 is CASSLMQGADTQYF. In DNA form, the CDR3 reads TGTGCCAGCAGCTTAATGCAGGGGGCGGATACGCAGTATTTT.

The chain couples TRBV27 to TRBJ1-3; a possible D gene is TRBD1 (5 bases). The CDR3 has 14 amino acids. The V end lost 3 bases, the J end lost 4 bases, and 10 bases lay between the germline ends. In germline, CDR1 is MNHEY, CDR2 SMNVEV (reference sequence). This CDR3 is CASSFLGPGNTIYF. The CDR3 nucleotides read TGTGCCAGCAGTTTCCTGGGGCCAGGAAACACCATATATTTT.

This clone has a single count. This chain links TRBV2 with TRBJ1-2, with D unclear. V gave up 5 bases and J gave up 5 bases, with 15 bases separating them. Germline V gene sequence: CDR1 SNHLY, CDR2 FYNNEI. The CDR3 sequence is 14 residues long. Here the CDR3 reads CASSSGPSTYGYTF. The CDR3 DNA reads TGTGCCAGCAGTTCCGGGCCCTCGACTTATGGCTACACCTTC.

This chain joins TRBV2 and TRBJ2-7, with 8 positions matching TRBD2. The CDR3 runs 12 residues. The germline V gene has CDR1 SNHLY and CDR2 FYNNEI. Trimming removed 4 bases from V and 6 bases from J; junction bases left unmatched: 2. In DNA, the CDR3 is TGTGCCAGCAGTGGTGCGGGGGGCGAGCAGTACTTC. Translating it yields CASSGAGGEQYF.

The rearrangement joins TRBV20-1 to TRBJ2-1; D gene unclear. This CDR3 is 11 amino acids long. Germline CDR1 is DFQATT and CDR2 is SNEGSKA (reference sequence). V was pared by 1 base and J by 6 bases, with 4 bases between. Here the CDR3 reads CSARVPNEQFF. As DNA, the CDR3 is TGCAGTGCTAGAGTCCCCAATGAGCAGTTCTTC.

V usage is TRBV10-1 and J usage is TRBJ1-1; 10 bases agree with TRBD1. CDR3 length: 15 residues. Trimming at V came to 2 bases and at J to 3 bases, leaving 3 bases not matched to a gene. The germline V gene has CDR1 WNHNN and CDR2 SYGVQD (reference sequence). The CDR3 sequence: CASSEGGTGDTEAFF. In DNA, the CDR3 is TGCGCCAGCAGTGAGGGGGGGACAGGGGACACTGAAGCTTTCTTT.

CDR3 bases: TGCAGCGTGGGAGACCACACTGAAGCTTTCTTT. Amino acids: CSVGDHTEAFF. This rearrangement joins TRBV29-1 to TRBJ1-1; D unclear. There are 11 residues in the CDR3. V was clipped by 6 bases and J by 3 bases, with 8 bases between them. Germline V gene sequence: CDR1 SQVTM, CDR2 ANQGSEA.

V is TRBV28 and J is TRBJ1-4; D unresolved. The CDR3 extends over 14 amino acids. Germline V gene lookup returns CDR1 MDHEN and CDR2 SYDVKM. V was pared by 6 bases and J by 7 bases, with 15 bases between. The CDR3 sequence: CASSALLKAEKLFF. In nucleotides, the CDR3 is TGTGCCAGCAGCGCACTGCTTAAGGCTGAAAAACTGTTTTTT.

This chain uses TRBV6-6 with TRBJ1-5, with 7 bases aligning to TRBD1. V trimming: 5 bases; J trimming: 0 bases; junction bases outside the gene matches: 19. CDR1 is MNHNY and CDR2 is SVGAGI in the germline V gene (reference sequence). The CDR3 is 20 amino acids. In DNA, the CDR3 is TGTGCCAGCAGTCACCCGGGGACAGCCCACAGCTCCTATAGCAATCAGCCCCAGCATTTT. This sequence encodes CASSHPGTAHSSYSNQPQHF.

The rearrangement uses TRBV6-2 or TRBV6-3 and TRBJ1-5, with no clear D. Germline CDR1 is MNHEY and CDR2 is SVGEGT. Deletions cut 2 bases from V and 3 bases from J, with 5 bases between. The CDR3 length is 13 residues. CDR3 in amino acids: CASSYGFNQPQHF. The CDR3 coding sequence is TGTGCCAGCAGTTACGGATTCAATCAGCCCCAGCATTTT.

The V gene is TRBV7-9, the J gene TRBJ2-1; D is uncertain. The CDR3 covers 11 residues. Germline CDR1 SEHNR, CDR2 FQNEAQ (reference sequence). Trimming took off 6 bases at V and 7 bases at J, with 7 bases between the two ends. CDR3 region: CASSTMNEQFF. DNA for the CDR3: TGTGCCAGCAGTACTATGAATGAGCAGTTCTTC.

The chain couples TRBV18 to TRBJ2-2; D tentatively reads TRBD1 or TRBD2 (5 bases each). The germline V gene encodes CDR1 KGHSH and CDR2 LQKENI. The CDR3 loop spans 15 amino acids. Trimming shortened V by 2 bases and J by 4 bases, and 11 bases separated the two germline ends. The CDR3: CASSPTQEATGELFF. Here the CDR3 DNA reads TGTGCCAGCTCACCAACACAGGAGGCCACCGGGGAGCTGTTTTTT.

The chain employs TRBV7-2 and TRBJ2-7; D might be TRBD1 or TRBD2, each matching 5 bases. Germline V CDR1 and CDR2: SGHTA, FQGNSA. The CDR3 is 15 amino acids. The germline V and J ends were trimmed by 1 base and 0 bases, with 10 bases remaining between them. CDR3 amino acids: CASSLGGVGSYEQYF. As DNA, the CDR3 is TGTGCCAGCAGCTTAGGAGGGGTGGGCTCCTACGAGCAGTACTTC.